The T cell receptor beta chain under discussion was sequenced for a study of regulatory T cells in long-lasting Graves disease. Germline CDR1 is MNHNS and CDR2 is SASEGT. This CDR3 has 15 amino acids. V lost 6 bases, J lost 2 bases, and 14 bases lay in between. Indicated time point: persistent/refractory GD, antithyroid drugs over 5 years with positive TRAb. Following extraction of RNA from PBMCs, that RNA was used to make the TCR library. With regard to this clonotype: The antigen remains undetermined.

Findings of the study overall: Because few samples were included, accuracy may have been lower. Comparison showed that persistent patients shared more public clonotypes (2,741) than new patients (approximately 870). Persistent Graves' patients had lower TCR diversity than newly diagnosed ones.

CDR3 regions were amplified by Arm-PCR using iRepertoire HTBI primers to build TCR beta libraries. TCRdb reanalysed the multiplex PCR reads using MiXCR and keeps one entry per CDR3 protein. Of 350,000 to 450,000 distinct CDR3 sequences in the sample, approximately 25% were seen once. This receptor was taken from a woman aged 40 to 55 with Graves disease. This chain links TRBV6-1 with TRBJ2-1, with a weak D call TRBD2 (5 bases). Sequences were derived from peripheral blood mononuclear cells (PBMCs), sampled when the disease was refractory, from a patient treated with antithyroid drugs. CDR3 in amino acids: CASSLAGEPYNEQFF. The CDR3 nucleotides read TGTGCCAGCAGCCTCGCGGGCGAACCCTACAATGAGCAGTTCTTC.